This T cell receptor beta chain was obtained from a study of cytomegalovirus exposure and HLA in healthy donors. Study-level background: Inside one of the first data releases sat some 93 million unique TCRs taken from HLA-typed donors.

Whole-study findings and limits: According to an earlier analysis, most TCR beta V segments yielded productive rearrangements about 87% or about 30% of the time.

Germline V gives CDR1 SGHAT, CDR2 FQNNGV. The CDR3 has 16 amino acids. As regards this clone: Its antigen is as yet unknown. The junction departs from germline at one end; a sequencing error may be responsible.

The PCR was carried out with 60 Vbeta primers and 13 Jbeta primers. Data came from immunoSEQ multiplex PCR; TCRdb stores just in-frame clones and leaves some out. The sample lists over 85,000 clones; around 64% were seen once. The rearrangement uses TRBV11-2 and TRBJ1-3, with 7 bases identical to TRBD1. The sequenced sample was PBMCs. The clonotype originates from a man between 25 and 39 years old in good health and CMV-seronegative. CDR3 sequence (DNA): TGTGCCGGCAGCCCCAGACAGGGCCAATCTGGAAACACCATATATTTT. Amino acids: CAGSPRQGQSGNTIYF.